The sequence of this T cell receptor (beta chain) was determined in a study of cytomegalovirus exposure and HLA in healthy donors. Repertoires were generated with immunoSEQ multiplex PCR, while TCRdb's copy carries only in-frame clones and drops some. The top ten hold 3% to 4% of the sample, which has some 73,000 clones, approximately 90% seen once. Germline loops: CDR1 LNHDA, CDR2 SQIVND (reference sequence). The CDR3 sequence is 12 residues long. Trimming removed 4 bases from V and 15 bases from J, with 16 bases in between. The TCR comes from a woman younger than 35 in good health and CMV-seropositive. The sample taken for sequencing was PBMCs. J is TRBJ2-1 and V is TRBV19; D gene unclear. CDR3 residues: CASSTPSLGPFF. Written as DNA, the CDR3 is TGTGCCAGTAGTACCCCCTCCCTAGGCCCGTTCTTC.